The rows below give T cell receptor beta chains drawn from one sample of a study of cytomegalovirus exposure and HLA in healthy donors. The method was immunoSEQ multiplex PCR; TCRdb's version includes in-frame clones alone and lacks a portion of them. The repertoire includes over 110,000 clones, under 90% of them detected once, and over 2.5% sits in the top ten. The specimen was PBMCs. These TCRs come from a male donor in good health and CMV-seronegative. Both conserved end residues are part of each CDR3. The order of the fields is clone size, J gene, V gene, D gene, CDR3 protein, CDR3 DNA. The D gene is left open where the match is weak. Clone size is given for some rows only: seen once, a few or many times, or a class if the clone is expanded.

NA TRBJ2-1 TRBV19 NA CASSIGDTPYNEQFF TGTGCCAGTAGTATTGGCGACACCCCCTACAATGAGCAGTTCTTC
NA TRBJ2-5 TRBV27 NA CASSYGLMETQYF TGTGCCAGCAGTTACGGGTTGATGGAGACCCAGTACTTC
NA TRBJ1-5 TRBV5-6 NA CASSLWAGNQPQHF TGTGCCAGCAGCTTGTGGGCAGGGAATCAGCCCCAGCATTTT
NA TRBJ2-1 TRBV29-1 NA CSVSRRGEQFF TGCAGCGTTTCACGGCGCGGGGAGCAGTTCTTC
NA TRBJ2-3 TRBV7-2 NA CASTLRGDTQYF TGTGCCAGCACCCTAAGGGGGGATACGCAGTATTTT
few TRBJ2-6 TRBV6-1 NA CASSPEVTGANVLTF TGTGCCAGCAGCCCCGAGGTAACTGGGGCCAACGTCCTGACTTTC
NA TRBJ2-7 TRBV6-5 TRBD2 CASSPFGGVVYEQYF TGTGCCAGCAGCCCTTTTGGGGGGGTGGTCTACGAGCAGTACTTC
NA TRBJ2-1 TRBV7-6 NA CASSLDGNEQFF TGTGCCAGCAGCTTAGACGGGAATGAGCAGTTCTTC
NA TRBJ2-7 TRBV5-6 TRBD1 CASSLRTGGFVYEQYF TGTGCCAGCAGCTTACGGACAGGGGGGTTTGTGTACGAGCAGTACTTC
NA TRBJ1-3 TRBV28 NA CASREGSGNTIYF TGTGCCAGCAGAGAGGGCTCTGGAAACACCATATATTTT
NA TRBJ2-3 TRBV30 TRBD2 CAWSTPGLAGGASTDTQYF TGTGCCTGGAGTACCCCGGGACTAGCGGGAGGCGCTAGCACAGATACGCAGTATTTT
NA TRBJ2-3 TRBV30 NA CAWSVTGGSTDTQYF TGTGCCTGGAGTGTAACCGGGGGAAGCACAGATACGCAGTATTTT
NA TRBJ1-2 TRBV30 NA CAWSGISGFDYGYTF TGTGCCTGGAGTGGAATCTCAGGTTTTGACTATGGCTACACCTTC
NA TRBJ2-7 TRBV27 TRBD2 CASSSQTSGPREQYF TGTGCCAGCAGTTCACAGACTAGCGGGCCCAGAGAGCAGTACTTC
NA TRBJ2-5 TRBV20-1 NA CSAIPGETQYF TGCAGTGCTATCCCCGGGGAGACCCAGTACTTC
few TRBJ2-1 TRBV19 TRBD2 CASSGFEREAFF TGTGCCAGTAGTGGTTTTGAGCGGGAAGCGTTCTTC
NA TRBJ2-1 TRBV27 NA CASSLGHAGLTGDEQFF TGTGCCAGCAGTTTAGGGCACGCGGGATTAACCGGGGATGAGCAGTTCTTC
NA TRBJ1-1 TRBV5-1 NA CASSPNSNTEAFF TGCGCCAGCAGCCCAAACTCCAACACTGAAGCTTTCTTT
NA TRBJ1-1 TRBV9 NA CASSLKGGAGPNTEAFF TGTGCCAGCTCCCTGAAGGGGGGGGCCGGGCCGAACACTGAAGCTTTCTTT
NA TRBJ1-4 TRBV18 NA CASSRQGTNEKLFF TGTGCCAGCTCACGTCAGGGGACTAATGAAAAACTGTTTTTT
NA TRBJ2-2 TRBV4-1 TRBD2 CASSQVRGGLNTGELFF TGCGCCAGCAGCCAAGTTCGGGGGGGATTAAACACCGGGGAGCTGTTTTTT
NA TRBJ2-7 TRBV10-2 TRBD1 CASRDRGSYEQYF TGCGCCAGCAGGGACAGGGGTTCGTACGAGCAGTACTTC
few TRBJ1-2 TRBV7-2 TRBD1 CASGTGHNYGYTF TGTGCCAGTGGGACAGGCCACAACTATGGCTACACCTTC
NA TRBJ2-3 TRBV19 NA CASNDGRASTDTQYF TGTGCCAGTAACGACGGCAGGGCGTCCACAGATACGCAGTATTTT
few TRBJ2-7 TRBV6-6 NA CASSTGLSYEQYF TGTGCCAGCAGTACAGGGTTATCCTACGAGCAGTACTTC
NA TRBJ2-2 TRBV19 NA CASTGIVDWTGELFF TGTGCCAGTACAGGGATAGTTGATTGGACCGGGGAGCTGTTTTTT
NA TRBJ2-1 TRBV7-3 NA CASSATSFTYNEQFF TGTGCCAGCAGCGCTACTAGCTTCACTTACAATGAGCAGTTCTTC
NA TRBJ1-5 TRBV28 NA CASDHWAGTSGQPQHF TGTGCCAGCGATCACTGGGCAGGGACATCGGGTCAGCCCCAGCATTTT
NA TRBJ1-4 TRBV28 NA CASSPVSAPGEKLFF TGTGCCAGCAGTCCGGTATCCGCACCGGGTGAAAAACTGTTTTTT
once TRBJ2-7 TRBV7-3 TRBD1 CASSSTGGATEQYF TGTGCCAGCAGCTCTACAGGGGGCGCGACCGAGCAGTACTTC
NA TRBJ2-7 TRBV7-2 TRBD2 CASSPQARTSSYEQYF TGTGCCAGCAGCCCGCAGGCCCGGACTAGCTCCTACGAGCAGTACTTC
NA TRBJ2-3 TRBV6-1 TRBD2 CASSEYPGLAGEETDTQYF TGTGCCAGCAGTGAATACCCGGGACTAGCGGGAGAGGAGACAGATACGCAGTATTTT
NA TRBJ2-3 TRBV15 TRBD1 CATSPDRGPDTQYF TGTGCCACCAGCCCCGACAGGGGCCCAGATACGCAGTATTTT
NA TRBJ1-5 TRBV28 TRBD1 CASSLRGSGQPQHF TGTGCCAGCAGTCTCAGGGGGAGTGGGCAGCCCCAGCATTTT
NA TRBJ2-5 TRBV19 TRBD2 CASSELAGVGGETQYF TGTGCCAGTAGTGAACTAGCGGGAGTAGGGGGGGAGACCCAGTACTTC
NA TRBJ1-2 TRBV18 TRBD1 CASSPSDRGPSGYTF TGTGCCAGCTCACCGTCTGACAGGGGGCCATCTGGCTACACCTTC
few TRBJ2-7 TRBV6-5 TRBD1 CASSDQGAMYEQYF TGTGCCAGCAGTGACCAGGGGGCGATGTACGAGCAGTACTTC
NA TRBJ1-6 TRBV30 TRBD1 CAWSWTGGDSPLHF TGTGCCTGGAGTTGGACAGGCGGCGATTCACCCCTCCACTTT
NA TRBJ1-1 TRBV6-1 NA CASSMRQPNTEAFF TGTGCCAGCAGTATGCGACAGCCGAACACTGAAGCTTTCTTT
NA TRBJ2-3 TRBV5-8 TRBD2 CASSPGLAVTDTQYF TGTGCCAGCAGCCCGGGACTAGCGGTCACAGATACGCAGTATTTT
NA TRBJ2-5 TRBV6-1 NA CASSETQGVTQYF TGTGCCAGCAGTGAAACCCAGGGTGTGACCCAGTACTTC
NA TRBJ1-1 TRBV25-1 TRBD1 CATGDRFTEAFF TGTGCCACCGGGGACAGATTCACTGAAGCTTTCTTT
NA TRBJ2-3 TRBV5-1 TRBD2 CASSSPGLAGATDTQYF TGCGCCAGCAGCTCCCCGGGACTAGCGGGAGCGACAGATACGCAGTATTTT
NA TRBJ2-7 TRBV11-1 TRBD2 CASSSGGLAAYEQYF TGTGCCAGCAGCTCGGGGGGACTAGCGGCCTACGAGCAGTACTTC
NA TRBJ2-7 TRBV5-6 NA CASSLGDYEQYF TGTGCCAGCAGCTTAGGGGATTACGAGCAGTACTTC